This is a list of T cell receptor beta chains from one sample in a study of shared clonotypes between healthy human individuals. Sequencing was performed with immunoSEQ multiplex PCR; in TCRdb, only in-frame clones are kept and a portion is missing. The data show 1.4 million to 1.5 million clones, roughly 96% seen once. Sequences were obtained from naive CD4+ T cells sorted from blood. These receptors came from a man aged 25 to 40 in good health. CDR3s include the opening cysteine and the closing phenylalanine or tryptophan. Fields, in order: V gene, J gene, D gene, clone size, CDR3 protein, CDR3 DNA. A D gene is named only where the DNA matches it firmly. Part of the rows lack a size; the others show once, few, many or a class for expanded clones.

V gene: TRBV18; J gene: TRBJ2-1; D gene: TRBD2; clone size: NA; CDR3 protein: CASSKREGRNEQFF; CDR3 DNA: TGTGCCAGCTCGAAACGGGAGGGCAGGAATGAGCAGTTCTTC
V gene: TRBV7-3; J gene: TRBJ2-2; D gene: NA; clone size: NA; CDR3 protein: CASSLSRTGELFF; CDR3 DNA: TGTGCCAGCAGCTTATCTCGCACCGGGGAGCTGTTTTTT
V gene: TRBV6-5; J gene: TRBJ2-5; D gene: NA; clone size: NA; CDR3 protein: CASRQGSRETQYF; CDR3 DNA: TGTGCCAGCAGGCAGGGTTCACGGGAGACCCAGTACTTC
V gene: TRBV2; J gene: TRBJ1-1; D gene: NA; clone size: NA; CDR3 protein: CASTTQSGLMNTEAFF; CDR3 DNA: TGTGCCAGCACCACCCAATCGGGACTGATGAACACTGAAGCTTTCTTT
V gene: TRBV5-1; J gene: TRBJ1-2; D gene: NA; clone size: NA; CDR3 protein: CASSMTGDYGYTF; CDR3 DNA: TGCGCCAGCAGCATGACAGGTGACTATGGCTACACCTTC
V gene: TRBV11-2; J gene: TRBJ2-7; D gene: NA; clone size: NA; CDR3 protein: CASSFSPSYEQYF; CDR3 DNA: TGTGCCAGCAGCTTTTCCCCTAGTTACGAGCAGTACTTC
V gene: TRBV15; J gene: TRBJ1-5; D gene: NA; clone size: NA; CDR3 protein: CATSRGPRGDNQPQHF; CDR3 DNA: TGTGCCACCAGCAGGGGTCCTAGGGGGGACAATCAGCCCCAGCATTTT
V gene: TRBV5-1; J gene: TRBJ2-3; D gene: NA; clone size: NA; CDR3 protein: CASSPTSSHTDTQYF; CDR3 DNA: TGCGCCAGCAGCCCAACTAGTTCCCACACAGATACGCAGTATTTT
V gene: TRBV28; J gene: TRBJ1-3; D gene: NA; clone size: NA; CDR3 protein: CASTRQPSGNTIYF; CDR3 DNA: TGTGCCAGCACGCGGCAACCCTCTGGAAACACCATATATTTT
V gene: TRBV5-6; J gene: TRBJ2-7; D gene: NA; clone size: NA; CDR3 protein: CASSFPSGYEQYF; CDR3 DNA: TGTGCCAGCAGCTTTCCATCTGGGTACGAGCAGTACTTC
V gene: TRBV5-1; J gene: TRBJ1-4; D gene: TRBD1; clone size: NA; CDR3 protein: CASTTTGGTEKLFF; CDR3 DNA: TGCGCCAGCACGACGACAGGGGGAACGGAAAAACTGTTTTTT
V gene: TRBV5-1; J gene: TRBJ1-2; D gene: TRBD1; clone size: NA; CDR3 protein: CASRAGQGYGYTF; CDR3 DNA: TGCGCCAGCCGTGCGGGACAGGGCTATGGCTACACCTTC
V gene: TRBV5-1; J gene: TRBJ2-7; D gene: TRBD1; clone size: NA; CDR3 protein: CASSLPDRGDEQYF; CDR3 DNA: TGCGCCAGCAGCCTCCCGGACAGGGGGGACGAGCAGTACTTC
V gene: TRBV4-1; J gene: TRBJ2-1; D gene: TRBD2; clone size: NA; CDR3 protein: CASSQVAGAFNEQFF; CDR3 DNA: TGCGCCAGCAGCCAAGTCGCGGGAGCATTCAATGAGCAGTTCTTC
V gene: TRBV10-1; J gene: TRBJ2-7; D gene: NA; clone size: NA; CDR3 protein: CASREGPHGLSSYEQYF; CDR3 DNA: TGCGCCAGCAGGGAGGGCCCACATGGACTCAGCTCCTACGAGCAGTACTTC
V gene: TRBV5-1; J gene: TRBJ1-1; D gene: NA; clone size: NA; CDR3 protein: CASSLTLLNTEAFF; CDR3 DNA: TGCGCCAGCAGCTTAACATTGTTGAACACTGAAGCTTTCTTT
V gene: TRBV20-1; J gene: TRBJ2-1; D gene: NA; clone size: NA; CDR3 protein: CSAGHNEQFF; CDR3 DNA: TGCAGTGCCGGTCACAATGAGCAGTTCTTC
V gene: TRBV30; J gene: TRBJ2-7; D gene: TRBD2; clone size: NA; CDR3 protein: CAWSLERLAGTSYEQYF; CDR3 DNA: TGTGCCTGGAGTCTAGAGAGACTAGCGGGAACTTCCTACGAGCAGTACTTC
V gene: TRBV27; J gene: TRBJ2-5; D gene: TRBD1; clone size: NA; CDR3 protein: CASRQGTGNKAQYF; CDR3 DNA: TGTGCCAGCAGACAGGGGACAGGGAACAAGGCCCAGTACTTC
V gene: TRBV9; J gene: TRBJ2-3; D gene: TRBD2; clone size: once; CDR3 protein: CASSVGGGLAGGPFTDTQYF; CDR3 DNA: TGTGCCAGCAGCGTAGGAGGAGGACTAGCGGGAGGGCCGTTCACAGATACGCAGTATTTT